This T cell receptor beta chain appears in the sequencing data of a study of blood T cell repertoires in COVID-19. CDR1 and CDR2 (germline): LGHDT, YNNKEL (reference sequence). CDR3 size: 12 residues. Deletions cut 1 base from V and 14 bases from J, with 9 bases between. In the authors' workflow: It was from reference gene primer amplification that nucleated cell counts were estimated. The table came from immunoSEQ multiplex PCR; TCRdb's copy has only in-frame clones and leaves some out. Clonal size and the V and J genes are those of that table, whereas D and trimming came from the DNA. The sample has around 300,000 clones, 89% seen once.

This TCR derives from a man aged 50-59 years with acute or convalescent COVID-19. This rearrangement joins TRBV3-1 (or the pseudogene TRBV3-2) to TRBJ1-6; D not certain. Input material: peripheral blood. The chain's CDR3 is CASSQGPFTLHF. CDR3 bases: TGTGCCAGCAGCCAAGGGCCTTTCACCCTCCACTTT.